The entry that follows covers one T cell receptor (beta chain) sequence. The data belong to a study of regulatory T cells in long-lasting Graves disease. CDR1 and CDR2 from the germline V gene are LGHNA and YNFKEQ. The CDR3 covers 14 residues. V dropped 1 base and J dropped 2 bases, with 8 bases sitting between them. Construction of TCR beta libraries relied on iRepertoire HTBI primers and on Arm-PCR targeting CDR3 regions. As handled by the study authors: The samples yielded 62 TRBV and around 15 TRBJ segments. TCRdb re-called the multiplex PCR reads with MiXCR, one entry per CDR3 protein. TCRdb's processing, not the study's, gives the V and J calls here. Seen here are roughly 400,000 distinct CDR3 sequences, approximately 22% observed once, and the top ten hold around 15%. Time point denoted: persistent/refractory GD, antithyroid drugs over 5 years with positive TRAb. From PBMCs, RNA was extracted and then used to make the TCR library. A peripheral blood sample, about 9.4 milliliters in volume, was drawn into EDTA tubes.

V is TRBV4-2 and J is TRBJ1-2; D is undetermined. This specimen consisted of peripheral blood mononuclear cells (PBMCs), obtained when the disease was refractory, from a patient treated with antithyroid drugs. This sequence was found in a female donor with Graves disease. In DNA, the CDR3 is TGTGCCAGCAGCCAAGTTTTCGAAAACTATGGCTACACCTTC. Protein sequence: CASSQVFENYGYTF.